These 30 T cell receptor beta chains were all obtained from the same sample, sequenced in a study of blood T cell repertoires in COVID-19. Profiling relied on immunoSEQ multiplex PCR, and the TCRdb table lists in-frame clones only, not all of them. The sample consists of about 170,000 clones, over 75% of them appearing once. The sequenced sample consisted of PBMCs or T cells enriched from blood (not recorded which). All receptors come from a woman aged 18-30 years who had recovered from COVID-19.

This chain uses TRBV27 with TRBJ2-7; D might be TRBD2 (6 bases). The CDR3 has 16 amino acids. V lost 6 bases and J 6 bases, leaving 24 bases between the germline ends. The germline V gene encodes CDR1 MNHEY and CDR2 SMNVEV (reference sequence). The CDR3 reads CASSKSPGLAFLEQYF. In DNA, the CDR3 is TGTGCCAGCAGCAAATCACCGGGACTGGCTTTCCTCGAGCAGTACTTC.

The chain employs TRBV7-2 and TRBJ2-1, with D perhaps TRBD1 (6 bases). The CDR3 length is 13 residues. Trimming stripped 3 bases from V and 9 bases from J, with 12 bases between. Germline values: CDR1 SGHTA, CDR2 FQGNSA. Here the CDR3 reads CASSFKGVGEQFF. The CDR3 nucleotides are TGTGCCAGCAGCTTCAAGGGGGTGGGTGAGCAGTTCTTC.

The gene calls are TRBV6-5 and TRBJ1-1; TRBD1 is a possible D gene (5 bases). Trimming cost V 2 bases and J 1 base, with 8 bases left between them. From germline, CDR1 is MNHEY and CDR2 SVGAGI. The CDR3 loop spans 14 amino acids. For the CDR3, the DNA is TGTGCCAGCAGTTACAGGGGAGGGAACACTGAAGCTTTCTTT. It codes for CASSYRGGNTEAFF.

The rearrangement links TRBV12-3 or TRBV12-4 to TRBJ2-7; D might be TRBD1 (6 bases). Trimming took off 3 bases at V and 3 bases at J, with 9 bases between the two ends. This CDR3 contains 13 residues. The CDR3 sequence is CASSLTGHYEQYF. The DNA of the CDR3 is TGTGCCAGCAGTTTGACAGGCCACTACGAGCAGTACTTC.

This chain connects TRBV28 to TRBJ2-3; no clear D gene. From germline, CDR1 is MDHEN and CDR2 SYDVKM. V lost 2 bases to trimming and J lost 3 bases, with 6 bases between them. The CDR3 length is 13 residues. CDR3: CASSLRVTDTQYF. CDR3 sequence (DNA): TGTGCCAGCAGTTTACGGGTTACAGATACGCAGTATTTT.

This chain links TRBV28 with TRBJ2-3, with D maybe TRBD2 (6 bases). The germline gives CDR1 MDHEN, CDR2 SYDVKM. The CDR3 is 16 residues long. Trimming took 6 bases from V and 6 from J, leaving 22 bases between them. The CDR3 region is CASRPYPGTSRDTQYF. For the CDR3, the DNA is TGTGCCAGCAGACCCTACCCGGGGACTTCTCGGGATACGCAGTATTTT.

This clone has only one observation. This chain connects TRBV5-4 to TRBJ1-1, with TRBD1 as a possible D gene (5 bases). V was cut by 3 bases and J by 9 bases, with 15 bases left in between. The germline V gene has CDR1 SGHNT and CDR2 YYREEE (reference sequence). The CDR3 contains 13 residues. The CDR3 region has the DNA TGTGCCAGCAGCTCTCCCAGTAAGGGGCAAGCTTTCTTT. Protein product: CASSSPSKGQAFF.

The chain uses TRBV7-2 and TRBJ1-1; 9 nucleotides align to TRBD1. The CDR3 extends over 16 amino acids. V lost 5 bases, J lost 5 bases, and 12 bases stayed unmatched. Germline lookup yields CDR1 SGHTA and CDR2 FQGNSA. CDR3 coding DNA: TGTGCCAGCAGCCTACTTTCCGGGACAGGGTTGACTGAAGCTTTCTTT. This gives the protein CASSLLSGTGLTEAFF.

The chain combines TRBV28 with TRBJ2-5; TRBD1 agrees at 10 bases. With 3 bases clipped from V and 2 bases from J, the junction kept 6 bases outside the gene matches. The germline V gene has CDR1 MDHEN and CDR2 SYDVKM. The CDR3 totals 16 residues. The CDR3 here is CASSFDRGRAQETQYF. DNA for the CDR3: TGTGCCAGCAGTTTTGACAGGGGGCGCGCACAAGAGACCCAGTACTTC.

The J gene is TRBJ2-3, the V gene TRBV21-1; TRBD2 reflects the table's D call only, with no check against the DNA. TRBV21-1 is a recognized pseudogene. The CDR3 length is 13 residues. The CDR3 region is CASSVDFTDTQYF. Here the CDR3 DNA reads TGTGCCAGCAGCGTGGACTTCACAGATACGCAGTATTTT.

The chain uses TRBV28 and TRBJ1-2, with a weak D call TRBD1 (5 bases). Trimming shortened V by 4 bases and J by 3 bases, and 15 bases separated the two germline ends. Germline CDR1 and CDR2: MDHEN and SYDVKM. The CDR3 is 15 amino acids. DNA for the CDR3: TGTGCCAGCAGTTCAACTCCCGGACATTACTATGGCTACACCTTC. Residues: CASSSTPGHYYGYTF.

This clone was found a few times. In DNA form, the CDR3 reads TGTGCCAGCGGAGCAGAGACCCAGTACTTC. This codes for CASGAETQYF. The chain uses TRBV3-1 (or the pseudogene TRBV3-2) and TRBJ2-5; no definite D call. Germline lookup yields CDR1 LGHDT and CDR2 YNNKEL (reference sequence). Trimming shortened V by 8 bases and J by 4 bases, and 5 bases separated the two germline ends. This CDR3 region has 10 residues.

The gene calls are TRBV19 and TRBJ2-3; 8 bases agree with TRBD1. Germline V gene lookup returns CDR1 LNHDA and CDR2 SQIVND (reference sequence). The CDR3 loop spans 15 amino acids. Trimming cost V 9 bases and J 2 bases; bases outside gene matches: 10. The CDR3 DNA reads TGTGCCAGCGCTCGCGGGACAGGCCTCACAGATACGCAGTATTTT. Translation gives CASARGTGLTDTQYF.

This chain joins TRBV6-5 and TRBJ2-7, with 7 bases fitting TRBD1. The CDR3 loop spans 13 amino acids. Trimming removed 7 bases from V and 0 bases from J; junction bases left unmatched: 3. The germline V gene encodes CDR1 MNHEY and CDR2 SVGAGI. CDR3 bases: TGTGCCAGCACCCGGGACAGCTCCTACGAGCAGTACTTC. Amino acid sequence: CASTRDSSYEQYF.

This clone was observed once. J is TRBJ1-5 and V is TRBV27; D possibly corresponds to TRBD1 (5 bases). This CDR3 has 12 amino acids. Trimming pared 8 bases from V and 5 bases from J, leaving 10 bases between. Germline CDR1 is MNHEY and CDR2 is SMNVEV (reference sequence). In DNA form, the CDR3 reads TGTGCCAGCGGAGGGGATTATCAGCCCCAGCATTTT. It specifies CASGGDYQPQHF.

The V call is TRBV5-1, the J call TRBJ2-7; D not resolved. CDR3 length: 13 residues. Per the germline V gene, CDR1 is SGHRS and CDR2 is YFSETQ. V lost 4 bases to trimming and J lost 4 bases, with 12 bases between them. DNA for the CDR3: TGCGCCAGCAGCCCGGTGGTCGGGTACGAGCAGTACTTC. It codes for CASSPVVGYEQYF.

The rearrangement links TRBV11-3 to TRBJ2-7, with unresolved D. Germline loops: CDR1 SGHNT, CDR2 YENEEA. Trimming stripped 5 bases from V and 2 bases from J, with 10 bases between. CDR3 length equals 13 residues. DNA of the CDR3: TGTGCCAGCAGCAGCAGACATCCCTACGAGCAGTACTTC. Amino acid sequence: CASSSRHPYEQYF.

The rearrangement links TRBV5-1 to TRBJ2-1; 7 positions match TRBD2. The germline V gene has CDR1 SGHRS and CDR2 YFSETQ. This CDR3 contains 22 residues. V lost 0 bases, J lost 1 base, and 22 bases stayed unmatched. The CDR3 protein is CASSLASWASGTLSRSYNEQFF. In DNA form, the CDR3 reads TGCGCCAGCAGCTTGGCCTCGTGGGCTAGCGGTACCCTAAGCCGATCCTACAATGAGCAGTTCTTC. Together with reference TRBV5-1 and TRBJ2-1, the CDR3 gives the full variable domain: KAGVTQTPRYLIKTRGQQVTLSCSPISGHRSVSWYQQTPGQGLQFLFEYFSETQRNKGNFPGRFSGRQFSNSRSEMNVSTLELGDSALYLCASSLASWASGTLSRSYNEQFFGPGTRLTVL.

The V call is TRBV6-2 or TRBV6-3, the J call TRBJ2-5, with D perhaps TRBD2 (6 bases). CDR1 is MNHEY, CDR2 SVGEGT, per germline. Trimming shortened V by 7 bases and J by 3 bases, and 21 bases separated the two germline ends. The CDR3 length is 16 residues. This chain's CDR3 is CASTPLRGRTEETQYF. The CDR3 region has the DNA TGTGCCAGCACCCCCCTCCGGGGGAGGACCGAAGAGACCCAGTACTTC.

This chain connects TRBV4-2 to TRBJ2-3, with D possibly matching TRBD2 (5 bases). Germline assignment: CDR1 LGHNA and CDR2 YNFKEQ. The CDR3 extends over 13 amino acids. Trimming shortened V by 8 bases and J by 2 bases, and 11 bases separated the two germline ends. The CDR3 sequence: CASGLRYTDTQYF. CDR3 DNA: TGTGCCAGCGGACTCCGTTACACAGATACGCAGTATTTT.

The chain recombines TRBV27 with TRBJ2-2; TRBD1 aligns across 8 bases. The junction had 2 bases not matched to a gene; V was cut back by 4 bases and J by 7 bases. Per germline, CDR1 MNHEY and CDR2 SMNVEV (reference sequence). CDR3 length equals 13 residues. CDR3 amino acids: CASSSGQGGELFF. CDR3 coding DNA: TGTGCCAGCAGTTCCGGACAGGGCGGGGAGCTGTTTTTT.

The chain combines TRBV30 with TRBJ2-2; D is unclear. With 0 bases removed from V and 6 bases from J, the gap between germline ends came to 5 bases. The CDR3 consists of 12 residues. Germline V CDR1 and CDR2: GTSNPN, SVGIG (reference sequence). CDR3 DNA: TGTGCCTGGAGTGTGGGCGCCGGGGAGCTGTTTTTT. This codes for CAWSVGAGELFF. The full variable domain, completed using reference TRBV30 and TRBJ2-2, is SQTIHQWPATLVQPVGSPLSLECTVEGTSNPNLYWYRQAAGRGLQLLFYSVGIGQISSEVPQNLSASRPQDRQFILSSKKLLLSDSGFYLCAWSVGAGELFFGEGSRLTVL.

The chain has TRBV7-2 and TRBJ2-3; D unresolved. Per germline, CDR1 SGHTA and CDR2 FQGNSA. Deletions cut 5 bases from V and 5 bases from J, with 17 bases between. The CDR3 is made up of 15 amino acids. CDR3 DNA sequence: TGTGCCAGCAGCCCCCGGAGCCTGCGGCAAGATACGCAGTATTTT. It translates to CASSPRSLRQDTQYF.

The chain couples TRBV7-2 to TRBJ2-7, with 7 nucleotides matching TRBD1. Trimming took 5 bases from V and 0 from J; bases not matched to a gene: 7. This CDR3 region has 15 residues. CDR1 and CDR2 (germline): SGHTA, FQGNSA. In DNA form, the CDR3 reads TGTGCCAGCAGCAACCGGGACAGACCCTCCTACGAGCAGTACTTC. Translation gives CASSNRDRPSYEQYF.

This chain's CDR3 is CASRPAGTPYEQYF. CDR3 DNA sequence: TGTGCCAGCAGACCAGCGGGAACCCCCTACGAGCAGTACTTC. The chain employs TRBV27 and TRBJ2-7, with 7 bases fitting TRBD2. The CDR3 runs to 14 residues. With 6 bases clipped from V and 2 bases from J, the junction kept 7 bases outside the gene matches. Germline V gene sequence: CDR1 MNHEY, CDR2 SMNVEV (reference sequence).

This clone came up once. CDR3 sequence: CAIRKTGGGYNEQFF. The DNA of the CDR3 is TGTGCCATCAGGAAGACAGGGGGGGGATACAATGAGCAGTTCTTC. The V gene is TRBV10-3, the J gene TRBJ2-1; 9 bases are shared with TRBD1. J gave up 4 bases and V 6 bases, and 7 bases lay outside the gene matches. Germline CDR1 reads ENHRY; CDR2 reads SYGVKD. CDR3 size: 15 residues.

The chain is built from TRBV27 and TRBJ2-1; D not resolved. The germline gives CDR1 MNHEY, CDR2 SMNVEV (reference sequence). V shed 2 bases and J shed 1 base, with 12 bases lying between them. CDR3 length: 16 residues. CDR3 sequence: CASSLEVGSSYNEQFF. CDR3 nucleotide sequence: TGTGCCAGCAGTTTAGAGGTCGGATCATCCTACAATGAGCAGTTCTTC.

The chain carries TRBV19 and TRBJ1-1; TRBD1 might be the D (5 bases). The CDR3 is 12 residues long. In germline, CDR1 is LNHDA, CDR2 SQIVND (reference sequence). The V end was cut by 11 bases, the J end by 3 bases, with 13 bases between. The CDR3 sequence is CASGVQYTEAFF. The CDR3 bases are TGTGCCTCGGGGGTACAGTACACTGAAGCTTTCTTT. Filled out from reference TRBV19 and TRBJ1-1, the complete variable domain reads DGGITQSPKYLFRKEGQNVTLSCEQNLNHDAMYWYRQDPGQGLRLIYYSQIVNDFQKGDIAEGYSVSREKKESFPLTVTSAQKNPTAFYLCASGVQYTEAFFGQGTRLTVV.

The chain uses TRBV2 and TRBJ2-1; 9 bases are shared with TRBD2. V gave up 7 bases and J gave up 9 bases; unmatched junction bases: 10. There are 14 residues in the CDR3. Germline V lookup: CDR1 SNHLY, CDR2 FYNNEI. CDR3 sequence (DNA): TGTGCCAGCATGGCGGGAGGGCCTTATGGTGAGCAGTTCTTC. Translated: CASMAGGPYGEQFF.

The V call is TRBV15, the J call TRBJ1-1; D is uncertain. The V end was cut by 5 bases, the J end by 1 base, with 11 bases between. The CDR3 sequence is 14 residues long. Per the germline V gene, CDR1 is LNHNV and CDR2 is YYDKDF (reference sequence). The CDR3 bases are TGTGCCACCAGCCGGTGGGAGGGGAACACTGAAGCTTTCTTT. Translation gives CATSRWEGNTEAFF.